The clone carrying this T cell receptor (beta chain) was seen many times. Its antigen is undetermined. The data stem from a study of spatial heterogeneity in lung cancer. General study results and limits: Expanded intratumoral alpha and beta TCR counts tracked tumor mutation counts.

As for time point: sample taken at primary tumor resection. V dropped 5 bases and J dropped 1 base, with 10 bases sitting between them. There are 14 residues in the CDR3. Germline V gene data show CDR1 as MNHEY and CDR2 as SMNVEV (reference sequence). Via MiXCR, TCRdb re-called the 5' RACE reads, giving one row per CDR3 protein. The data show about 2,700 distinct CDR3 sequences, roughly 6% seen once. Sequencing used lung tumor tissue, obtained at surgery. The chain carries TRBV27 and TRBJ2-3; D may be TRBD1 (6 bases). The receptor's source is a male donor with early-stage non-small cell lung cancer. This CDR3 is CASSPRTGTDTQYF. As DNA, the CDR3 is TGTGCCAGCAGTCCTAGGACAGGCACAGATACGCAGTATTTT.